This TCR beta chain was captured in a study of a mutant IDH1 vaccine in newly diagnosed glioma (dated by TCRdb to the early 2020s). At the level of the whole study: The 30 to 40 treated patients were 62.5% male and around 40% female, with a mean age of approximately 40 years. For exploratory analyses, longitudinal TCRB deep sequencing was carried out in about two dozen treated patients wherever samples were available. Peripheral blood samples were drawn at six visits, namely V03 (baseline), V05, V07, V10, V12 and V13. Before enrollment, patients had received standard therapy of radiotherapy alone, temozolomide alone, or radiochemotherapy with temozolomide; most received the combination.

Notes on this clone: The clone's antigen remains unknown. The record has no base qualities; no much larger clone is one base away.

The intended sense of this specimen's time point label: baseline, week 1 (first vaccination visit). The meaning of the sample's treatment or condition label: pre-vaccination baseline after standard-of-care therapy. All donors had newly diagnosed IDH1-mutant astrocytomas of WHO grade 3 or 4 that showed loss of nuclear ATRX. The samples were drawn from NOA16, a multicentre, single-arm, open-label phase I trial in Germany that tested a mutant IDH1 peptide vaccine in humans for the first time. Visit V03 blood draws served as the baseline sample for immunogenicity testing. Genomic DNA for TCRB sequencing was extracted from EDTA blood using the DNeasy Blood and Tissue Kit. The paper as a whole reports these results and caveats: According to the authors, sample limitations meant that analyses of patient blood samples could not be reproduced. Immune responses induced by the vaccine were seen in about 93% of patients across multiple MHC alleles. PBMC samples for TCRB deep sequencing were selected based on availability. Pseudoprogression seemed to be unrelated to changes in the top peripheral T cell clonotypes found by TCRB sequencing.

The library was made by the immunoSEQ multiplex PCR assay. Following the manufacturer's protocol, the hsTCRB Kit was used to amplify rearranged TCR beta chain sequences. An Illumina MiSeq was used to sequence the TCRB libraries. The paper's processing steps were these. Demultiplexing, trimming and gene mapping were performed with the kit vendor's proprietary platform. Imported from immuneACCESS, the table was reduced by TCRdb to in-frame sequences with V and J called. These copies leave out some clones; in studies compared against another copy, an unresolved V gene accounts for under half, and the cause of the remainder is not known. V and J calls plus clone size are reproduced from that table; the DNA served to infer D and trimming. Across this sample there are tens of thousands of clones, with under 90% seen only once. The biggest ten clones account for 6% to 9.5% of the sample. The source of this sequence is a woman between 45 and 65 years old with glioma. Sequences were derived from PBMCs, sampled from a glioma patient treated with radiotherapy, temozolomide or both.

The CDR3 protein sequence reads: CASSLVGTANGNGYTF. The nucleotide sequence reads as follows: TGTGCCAGCAGCTTAGTTGGGACAGCTAACGGTAATGGCTACACCTTC. The rearrangement joined TRBV7-2 to TRBJ1-2; 7 bases in between match TRBD1. Per the germline V gene, SGHTA is the CDR1 and FQGNSA is the CDR2. V lost 1 base and J lost 6 bases, and the count of bases not matched to a germline gene is 11. Spanning cysteine to phenylalanine, the CDR3 consists of 16 amino acids. Just CDR3 DNA is preserved here, 48 bases in frame from base 1.